The 20 T cell receptor beta chains below come from one sample, sequenced in a study of T cells in Graves' hyperthyroidism and ophthalmopathy. RNA transcripts gave rise to amplified TCR beta CDR3 regions. The primer set for the first-round RT-PCR of the TCR CDR3 was HTBI. TCRdb re-derived calls from the multiplex PCR reads in MiXCR, one entry per CDR3 protein. The sample carries about 410,000 distinct CDR3 sequences, roughly 14% recorded once. Material: blood. The origin of the receptors is a man between 18 and 35 years old with Graves' ophthalmopathy.

This clonotype was observed at least ten times. The chain recombines TRBV3-1 with TRBJ2-3; 15 bases line up with TRBD2. CDR3 size: 18 residues. Germline lookup yields CDR1 LGHDT and CDR2 YNNKEL (reference sequence). V trimming: 4 bases; J trimming: 4 bases; junction bases outside the gene matches: 9. CDR3 coding DNA: TGTGCCAGCAGCCTCGGACTAGCGGGGGGGCAGCAGGCAGATACGCAGTATTTT. Translated: CASSLGLAGGQQADTQYF.

The J gene is TRBJ2-5, the V gene TRBV28; 12 bases line up with TRBD2. The CDR3 extends over 16 amino acids. From germline, CDR1 is MDHEN and CDR2 SYDVKM. V gave up 2 bases and J gave up 5 bases; unmatched junction bases: 6. CDR3 sequence: CASSLLAGGPRETQYF. CDR3 sequence (DNA): TGTGCCAGCAGTTTACTAGCGGGAGGGCCACGGGAGACCCAGTACTTC.

V usage is TRBV19 and J usage is TRBJ1-1, with 7 bases fitting TRBD1. The J segment lost 5 bases and the V segment lost 9 bases, leaving 12 bases of the junction unmatched. Germline loops: CDR1 LNHDA, CDR2 SQIVND (reference sequence). This CDR3 spans 14 amino acids. The CDR3 here is CARGTDVVWTEAFF. CDR3 coding DNA: TGTGCCAGAGGGACAGATGTGGTTTGGACTGAAGCTTTCTTT.

This clonotype has at least ten counts. The chain couples TRBV7-8 to TRBJ2-1, with D unresolved. The CDR3 consists of 14 residues. In germline, CDR1 is SGHVS, CDR2 FQNEAQ. The V end was cut by 2 bases, the J end by 1 base, with 6 bases between. This CDR3 reads CASSLRGSYNEQFF. As DNA, the CDR3 is TGTGCCAGCAGCTTAAGAGGTTCCTACAATGAGCAGTTCTTC.

This clonotype has only a few counts. The rearrangement uses TRBV27 and TRBJ2-1; D is undetermined. V was cut by 5 bases and J by 0 bases, with 8 bases left in between. Per germline, CDR1 MNHEY and CDR2 SMNVEV (reference sequence). This CDR3 contains 14 residues. CDR3 DNA sequence: TGTGCCAGCAGTCGCTATAGCTCCTACAATGAGCAGTTCTTC. This gives the protein CASSRYSSYNEQFF.

The V gene is TRBV18, the J gene TRBJ1-5; 7 nucleotides match TRBD1. Trimming cost V 1 base and J 5 bases; bases outside gene matches: 5. Germline V gene lookup returns CDR1 KGHSH and CDR2 LQKENI. This CDR3 has 15 amino acids. The chain's CDR3 is CASSPRQGVHQPQHF. The CDR3 nucleotides read TGTGCCAGCTCACCACGACAGGGCGTCCATCAGCCCCAGCATTTT.

This clonotype occurred many times. The V gene is TRBV20-1, the J gene TRBJ2-1; D is perhaps TRBD1 (6 bases). Germline V gene lookup returns CDR1 DFQATT and CDR2 SNEGSKA (reference sequence). The length of the CDR3 is 14 residues. V was cut by 6 bases and J by 7 bases, with 19 bases left in between. CDR3 nucleotide sequence: TGCAGTGCGAACGGACAGCCGCATGGGAATGAGCAGTTCTTC. Its protein is CSANGQPHGNEQFF.

V is TRBV10-1 and J is TRBJ2-1; D unclear. CDR1 is WNHNN, CDR2 SYGVQD, per germline (reference sequence). The CDR3 consists of 11 residues. The V gene lost 2 bases and the J gene lost 10 bases, with 6 bases spanning the gap. CDR3 DNA sequence: TGCGCCAGCAGTGAGGGCCAGGAGCAGTTCTTC. Translated, it gives CASSEGQEQFF.

This clonotype was counted only a few times. The V and J genes are TRBV29-1 and TRBJ1-5, with D perhaps TRBD1 (6 bases). Trimming shortened V by 6 bases and J by 4 bases, and 16 bases separated the two germline ends. The CDR3 totals 14 residues. Germline loops: CDR1 SQVTM, CDR2 ANQGSEA. CDR3 loop: CSVYTGLGNQPQHF. The CDR3 nucleotides read TGCAGCGTCTACACAGGGTTAGGGAATCAGCCCCAGCATTTT.

There are a few counts of this clonotype. This chain uses TRBV5-1 with TRBJ2-3, with 9 bases lining up with TRBD2. Losses at the gene ends were 0 bases for V and 3 bases for J; bases not matched to a gene: 5. This CDR3 spans 16 amino acids. Germline V gives CDR1 SGHRS, CDR2 YFSETQ. CDR3 nucleotides: TGCGCCAGCAGCTTGGTTGGCGGGGGGGAGACAGATACGCAGTATTTT. Protein product: CASSLVGGGETDTQYF.

The chain is built from TRBV6-5 and TRBJ2-5; 9 bases match TRBD2. Germline loops: CDR1 MNHEY, CDR2 SVGAGI. J gave up 5 bases and V 2 bases, and 6 bases lay outside the gene matches. The CDR3 has 15 residues. CDR3 DNA sequence: TGTGCCAGCAGTTACGTCGGCGGGGGGGCGGAGACCCAGTACTTC. Encoded protein: CASSYVGGGAETQYF.

This clonotype was detected a few times. The chain has TRBV12-3 or TRBV12-4 and TRBJ2-3; the D is unclear. Trimming left V 2 bases short and J 3 bases short, with 6 bases between. The CDR3 extends over 13 amino acids. DNA for the CDR3: TGTGCCAGCAGTTTATCGGAGACAGATACGCAGTATTTT. As protein: CASSLSETDTQYF.

The chain links TRBV7-2 to TRBJ1-5; D gene unclear. Trimming took 1 base from V and 0 from J, leaving 10 bases between them. CDR1 and CDR2 from the germline V gene are SGHTA and FQGNSA. This CDR3 is built from 16 residues. CDR3 loop: CASSLGAAYSNQPQHF. The CDR3 DNA reads as TGTGCCAGCAGCTTAGGGGCAGCGTATAGCAATCAGCCCCAGCATTTT.

This clonotype came up a few times. The CDR3 loop reads CASSPGTLSNQPQHF. The CDR3 DNA reads as TGTGCCAGCAGCCCCGGGACACTTAGCAATCAGCCCCAGCATTTT. The V gene is TRBV7-9, the J gene TRBJ1-5, with D possibly TRBD1 on 6 matching bases. The CDR3 loop spans 15 amino acids. In germline, CDR1 is SEHNR, CDR2 FQNEAQ (reference sequence). Trimming stripped 5 bases from V and 0 bases from J, with 11 bases between.

The J gene is TRBJ1-1, the V gene TRBV30, with 9 nucleotides matching TRBD1. CDR1 is GTSNPN, CDR2 SVGIG, per germline (reference sequence). J was trimmed by 2 bases and V by 4 bases; bases with no gene match: 14. The CDR3 covers 17 residues. CDR3 in amino acids: CAWNKNRGRSSNTEAFF. The CDR3 DNA is TGTGCCTGGAATAAAAACAGGGGGCGGTCAAGCAACACTGAAGCTTTCTTT.

This chain links TRBV20-1 with TRBJ2-1; 7 nucleotides agree with TRBD2. CDR1 is DFQATT and CDR2 is SNEGSKA in the germline V gene (reference sequence). With V trimmed by 6 bases and J by 5 bases, 13 bases remained unmatched. The CDR3 length is 15 residues. CDR3 sequence reads: CSAEPYSGNHNEQFF. CDR3 bases: TGCAGTGCGGAACCCTACAGCGGGAACCACAATGAGCAGTTCTTC.

This clonotype was observed a handful of times. The chain links TRBV5-1 to TRBJ1-3; no reliable D call. The CDR3 has 14 amino acids. V was cut by 0 bases and J by 8 bases, with 12 bases left in between. Germline V gene lookup returns CDR1 SGHRS and CDR2 YFSETQ. CDR3 sequence: CASSLARSEDTIYF. CDR3 DNA: TGCGCCAGCAGCTTGGCAAGATCGGAGGACACCATATATTTT.

The rearrangement uses TRBV19 and TRBJ2-1; D uncertain. This CDR3 is 13 amino acids long. Deletions cut 6 bases from V and 7 bases from J, with 13 bases between. CDR1 is LNHDA and CDR2 is SQIVND in the germline V gene (reference sequence). The CDR3 DNA is TGTGCCAGTAGGAACCGGGTAGGGAATGAGCAGTTCTTC. Its protein product is CASRNRVGNEQFF.

This clonotype was detected only a few times. This chain connects TRBV3-1 to TRBJ2-2; D unclear. V lost 3 bases and J 6 bases, leaving 8 bases between the germline ends. The V gene's germline CDR1 is LGHDT and CDR2 YNNKEL (reference sequence). CDR3 size: 13 residues. This CDR3 is CASSQGRPGELFF. The CDR3 nucleotides read TGTGCCAGCAGCCAGGGCCGTCCCGGGGAGCTGTTTTTT.

This clonotype has a count of ten or more. V usage is TRBV11-2 and J usage is TRBJ1-1; no clear D gene. The CDR3 covers 15 residues. With 4 bases removed from V and 0 bases from J, the gap between germline ends came to 12 bases. Per germline, CDR1 SGHAT and CDR2 FQNNGV. DNA of the CDR3: TGTGCCAGCAGCTCTGCCTCTGATTTGAACACTGAAGCTTTCTTT. Translation gives CASSSASDLNTEAFF.